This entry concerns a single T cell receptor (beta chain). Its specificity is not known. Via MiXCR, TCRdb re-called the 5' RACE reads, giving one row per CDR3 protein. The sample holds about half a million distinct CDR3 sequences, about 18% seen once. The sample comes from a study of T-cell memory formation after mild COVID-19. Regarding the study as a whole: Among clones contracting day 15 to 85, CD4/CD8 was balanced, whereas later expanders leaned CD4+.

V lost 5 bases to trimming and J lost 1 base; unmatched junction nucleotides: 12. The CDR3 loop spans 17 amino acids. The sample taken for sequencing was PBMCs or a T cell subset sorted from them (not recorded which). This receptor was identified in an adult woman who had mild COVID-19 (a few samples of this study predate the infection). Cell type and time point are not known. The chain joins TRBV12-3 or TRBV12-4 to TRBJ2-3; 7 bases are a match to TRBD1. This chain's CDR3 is CASSDRVLALGTDTQYF. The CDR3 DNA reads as TGTGCCAGCAGTGACAGGGTTCTCGCTCTGGGCACAGATACGCAGTATTTT.